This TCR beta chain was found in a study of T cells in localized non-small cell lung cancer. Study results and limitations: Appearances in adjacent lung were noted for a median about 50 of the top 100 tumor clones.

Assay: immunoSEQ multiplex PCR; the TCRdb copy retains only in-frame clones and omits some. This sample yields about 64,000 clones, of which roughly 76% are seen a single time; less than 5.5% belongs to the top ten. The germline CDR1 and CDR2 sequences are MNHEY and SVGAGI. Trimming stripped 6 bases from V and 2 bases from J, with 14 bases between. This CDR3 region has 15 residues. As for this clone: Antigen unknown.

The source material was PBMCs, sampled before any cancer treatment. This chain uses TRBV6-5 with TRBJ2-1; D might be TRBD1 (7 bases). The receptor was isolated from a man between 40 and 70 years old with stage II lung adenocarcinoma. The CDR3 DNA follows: TGTGCCAGCAGAGCCCAGGGGGGAGCCTACAATGAGCAGTTCTTC. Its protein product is CASRAQGGAYNEQFF.